The rows below give T cell receptor beta chains drawn from one sample of a study of technical replicates of blood from several donors. This table comes from immunoSEQ multiplex PCR, and its TCRdb copy is limited to in-frame clones, with some not included. The top ten hold 0.36% of the sample, which has some 80,000 clones, approximately 94% seen once. Sequencing was performed on T cells isolated from PBMCs. All receptors come from a human donor in good health. Both conserved end residues are part of each CDR3. The D gene is left open where the match is weak. Not every row has a clone size; where given, it reads once, few, many or a size class.

J gene,V gene,D gene,clone size,CDR3 DNA,CDR3 protein
TRBJ2-7,TRBV5-1,TRBD1,once,TGCGCCAGCAGCTTGGGAGGACAGGGAAGCTACGAGCAGTACTTC,CASSLGGQGSYEQYF
TRBJ2-7,TRBV6-5,.,.,TGTGCTTCGAGTGAGGGAGTCTACGAGCAGTACTTC,CASSEGVYEQYF
TRBJ1-5,TRBV19,.,.,TGTGCCAGTAGTATAGGATCGGGGGTCGGCAATCAGCCCCAGCATTTT,CASSIGSGVGNQPQHF
TRBJ1-5,TRBV2,.,.,TGTGCCAGCATAAAAGGACTGAATAGCAATCAGCCCCAGCATTTT,CASIKGLNSNQPQHF
TRBJ1-1,TRBV28,.,.,TGTGCCAGCAGTTCGGCATCCTACCTTAGGGGAGCTTTCTTT,CASSSASYLRGAFF
TRBJ2-1,TRBV15,TRBD2,.,TGTGCCACCATATCGGGACTAGCGGCCTACAATGAGCAGTTCTTC,CATISGLAAYNEQFF
TRBJ2-3,TRBV7-9,TRBD1,.,TGTGCCAGCAGCTTAACAGGGGGCGGCACAGATACGCAGTATTTT,CASSLTGGGTDTQYF
TRBJ1-2,TRBV15,TRBD1,.,TGTGCCACCAGCAGCGGGACAGAGCGCTATGGCTACACCTTC,CATSSGTERYGYTF
TRBJ1-3,TRBV7-8,.,.,TGTGCCAGCAGCTTAGGGGCCTGGGTTGGAAACACCATATATTTT,CASSLGAWVGNTIYF
TRBJ1-4,TRBV6-5,.,.,TGTGCCAGTTCACCGTCACTAATGGAAAAACTGTTTTTT,CASSPSLMEKLFF
TRBJ2-5,TRBV9,TRBD2,.,TGTGCCAGCGGACTAAGCGGGACTACTATCCAAGAGACCCAGTACTTC,CASGLSGTTIQETQYF
TRBJ2-3,TRBV2,TRBD1,.,TGTGCCAGCAGTGGCGAGGGGGCAACAGATACGCAGTATTTT,CASSGEGATDTQYF
TRBJ2-2,TRBV7-3,.,.,TGTGCCAGCAGCTTATCCGGAGGAGGGATGAGGGGGGAGCTGTTTTTT,CASSLSGGGMRGELFF
TRBJ2-1,TRBV2,.,.,TGTGCCAGCAGAAGCGACGCCTCCTACAATGAGCAGTTCTTC,CASRSDASYNEQFF
TRBJ2-2,TRBV4-3,.,.,TGCGCCAGCAGCCACGCCGACACAGGGTCGTCGGAGCTGTTTTTT,CASSHADTGSSELFF
TRBJ2-5,TRBV7-9,.,.,TGTGCCAGCAGCTCAGTAACAGGGGAGACCCAGTACTTC,CASSSVTGETQYF